These 32 T cell receptor beta chains originate from one sample sequenced in a study of blood T cell repertoires in COVID-19. TCRdb's table, derived via immunoSEQ multiplex PCR, lists solely in-frame clones and lacks some. The profile shows around 390,000 clones, approximately 87% of them singletons. Sequenced sample: PBMCs or T cells enriched from blood (not recorded which). All receptors come from a woman between 45 and 65 years old who had recovered from COVID-19.

The V call is TRBV7-9, the J call TRBJ1-3; D unresolved. The V gene's germline CDR1 is SEHNR and CDR2 FQNEAQ (reference sequence). Trimming removed 0 bases from V and 5 bases from J, with 11 bases in between. CDR3 length equals 15 residues. CDR3 residues: CASSLARVVRNTIYF. The CDR3 region has the DNA TGTGCCAGCAGCTTAGCGCGGGTCGTAAGAAACACCATATATTTT.

This chain connects TRBV19 to TRBJ2-2, with a possible D match to TRBD2 (5 bases). The CDR3 runs 16 residues. Germline V gene sequence: CDR1 LNHDA, CDR2 SQIVND (reference sequence). With 5 bases removed from V and 0 bases from J, the gap between germline ends came to 13 bases. The CDR3 spells CASSLRPGTNTGELFF. The CDR3 nucleotides are TGTGCCAGTAGTCTGCGTCCGGGGACGAACACCGGGGAGCTGTTTTTT.

The chain's CDR3 is CATSDLRGTGGLRDTQYF. The DNA for the CDR3 is TGTGCCACCAGTGATTTGAGGGGGACAGGGGGACTTCGGGATACGCAGTATTTT. The chain couples TRBV24-1 to TRBJ2-3; 11 bases line up with TRBD1. The CDR3 runs 18 residues. Germline CDR1 and CDR2: KGHDR and SFDVKD. The trim removed 0 bases at V and 6 bases at J, leaving 10 bases unmatched.

The chain couples TRBV2 to TRBJ1-1; possible D gene TRBD1, 5 bases. CDR3 size: 15 residues. Trimming left V 7 bases short and J 2 bases short, with 17 bases between. From germline, CDR1 is SNHLY and CDR2 FYNNEI. The CDR3 DNA reads as TGTGCCAGCAAAATCACAAGGGGTTCTAACACTGAAGCTTTCTTT. It translates to CASKITRGSNTEAFF.

The chain couples TRBV5-1 to TRBJ1-1; D might be TRBD1 (5 bases). The V end was cut by 0 bases, the J end by 5 bases, with 11 bases between. Germline lookup yields CDR1 SGHRS and CDR2 YFSETQ. This CDR3 comprises 14 residues. The CDR3 nucleotides read TGCGCCAGCAGCTTGGCTGGGGCAGGGACTGAAGCTTTCTTT. Translation: CASSLAGAGTEAFF. Using reference TRBV5-1 and TRBJ1-1 for the parts outside the CDR3, the full variable domain is KAGVTQTPRYLIKTRGQQVTLSCSPISGHRSVSWYQQTPGQGLQFLFEYFSETQRNKGNFPGRFSGRQFSNSRSEMNVSTLELGDSALYLCASSLAGAGTEAFFGQGTRLTVV.

V gene TRBV28 combines with J gene TRBJ1-5, with TRBD1 matching 7 bases. Trimming at V came to 4 bases and at J to 5 bases, leaving 11 bases not matched to a gene. The CDR3 loop spans 16 amino acids. The germline CDR1 and CDR2 sequences are MDHEN and SYDVKM. CDR3 DNA: TGTGCCAGCAGTTCTATACCGACAGGGTTGCATCAGCCCCAGCATTTT. Protein: CASSSIPTGLHQPQHF.

This chain connects TRBV6-2 or TRBV6-3 to TRBJ2-7, with TRBD1 matching over 7 bases. The germline V gene encodes CDR1 MNHEY and CDR2 SVGEGT. There are 20 residues in the CDR3. V gave up 0 bases and J gave up 1 base; unmatched junction bases: 18. The CDR3 bases are TGTGCCAGCAGTTACTCCCGCCGGGACAGCCACCTAGGGGTTTCCTACGAGCAGTACTTC. This gives the protein CASSYSRRDSHLGVSYEQYF.

V usage is TRBV3-1 (or the pseudogene TRBV3-2) and J usage is TRBJ1-1; TRBD1 is a possible D gene (5 bases). The CDR3 length is 15 residues. Germline V gives CDR1 LGHDT, CDR2 YNNKEL (reference sequence). The V end lost 0 bases, the J end lost 4 bases, and 12 bases lay between the germline ends. The CDR3 DNA reads as TGTGCCAGCAGCCAAGAGCTTGGGGCTGGCACTGAAGCTTTCTTT. It specifies CASSQELGAGTEAFF.

This chain joins TRBV28 and TRBJ1-5; 7 bases line up with TRBD1. The ends lost 8 bases at V and 0 bases at J; junction bases unmatched: 1. Germline V gene sequence: CDR1 MDHEN, CDR2 SYDVKM. The CDR3 contains 13 residues. The CDR3 loop reads CASAGGSNQPQHF. For the CDR3, the DNA is TGTGCCAGCGCAGGGGGTAGCAATCAGCCCCAGCATTTT.

The V and J genes are TRBV30 and TRBJ2-2; D is uncertain. Looked up from germline, CDR1 is GTSNPN and CDR2 is SVGIG (reference sequence). This CDR3 region has 13 residues. Trimming left V 2 bases short and J 1 base short, with 5 bases between. The CDR3: CAWSSGNTGELFF. CDR3 nucleotide sequence: TGTGCCTGGAGTTCAGGGAACACCGGGGAGCTGTTTTTT. Full variable domain (remainder filled in from reference TRBV30 and TRBJ2-2): SQTIHQWPATLVQPVGSPLSLECTVEGTSNPNLYWYRQAAGRGLQLLFYSVGIGQISSEVPQNLSASRPQDRQFILSSKKLLLSDSGFYLCAWSSGNTGELFFGEGSRLTVL.

The chain combines TRBV2 with TRBJ2-7; tentative D call: TRBD2 (5 bases). Trimming took 2 bases from V and 2 from J, leaving 19 bases between them. This CDR3 has 17 residues. CDR1 is SNHLY, CDR2 FYNNEI, per germline. The CDR3 protein is CASSEKAVLPRAYEQYF. CDR3 in DNA: TGTGCCAGCAGTGAAAAAGCAGTCCTCCCGAGGGCCTACGAGCAGTACTTC. Variable domain in full (rest from reference TRBV2 and TRBJ2-7): EPEVTQTPSHQVTQMGQEVILRCVPISNHLYFYWYRQILGQKVEFLVSFYNNEISEKSEIFDDQFSVERPDGSNFTLKIRSTKLEDSAMYFCASSEKAVLPRAYEQYFGPGTRLTVT.

The chain is built from TRBV6-5 and TRBJ1-1; D is uncertain. There are 11 residues in the CDR3. Trimming cost V 9 bases and J 4 bases, with 9 bases left between them. Looked up from germline, CDR1 is MNHEY and CDR2 is SVGAGI. In DNA form, the CDR3 reads TGTGCCAGTAGACTTACCACTGAAGCTTTCTTT. It yields the protein CASRLTTEAFF.

This sequence joins TRBV12-1 and TRBJ1-1; the table's D call TRBD1 went unverified against the DNA. TRBV12-1 is a documented pseudogene. This CDR3 region has 13 residues. The CDR3 region has the DNA TGTGCCAGCAGCTTTTACAACAACACTGAAGCTTTCTTT. Encoded protein: CASSFYNNTEAFF.

The rearrangement joins TRBV3-1 (or the pseudogene TRBV3-2) to TRBJ1-2, with a tentative D call TRBD1 (6 bases). This CDR3 region has 14 residues. Trimming took off 4 bases at V and 8 bases at J, with 17 bases between the two ends. Germline lookup yields CDR1 LGHDT and CDR2 YNNKEL (reference sequence). CDR3 coding DNA: TGTGCCAGCAGCCTCTGGACAGCTCGCGGGGGCTACACCTTC. Its protein product is CASSLWTARGGYTF.

This chain joins TRBV10-3 and TRBJ2-5, with 11 bases matching TRBD2. The germline gives CDR1 ENHRY, CDR2 SYGVKD. There are 16 residues in the CDR3. J was trimmed by 4 bases and V by 6 bases; bases with no gene match: 10. The CDR3 sequence is CAISPTSGGVRETQYF. The CDR3 DNA is TGTGCCATCAGCCCTACTAGCGGGGGCGTTCGAGAGACCCAGTACTTC.

The J gene is TRBJ1-3, the V gene TRBV7-7; TRBD1 aligns across 7 bases. This CDR3 is 16 amino acids long. The germline V gene encodes CDR1 SSHAT and CDR2 FNYEAQ (reference sequence). The CDR3 sequence is CASREFTGASGNTIYF. The CDR3 region has the DNA TGTGCTAGCCGGGAATTCACAGGGGCCTCTGGAAACACCATATATTTT.

The V call is TRBV5-5, the J call TRBJ1-3; D is possibly TRBD1 (6 bases). V was clipped by 2 bases and J by 4 bases, with 13 bases between them. The length of the CDR3 is 15 residues. CDR1 and CDR2 (germline): SGHKS, YYEKEE (reference sequence). DNA for the CDR3: TGTGCCAGCAGCTTCGAACAGGGTCCCGGAAACACCATATATTTT. Residues: CASSFEQGPGNTIYF.

V usage is TRBV7-2 and J usage is TRBJ2-7; a possible D gene is TRBD2 (6 bases). Germline V CDR1 and CDR2: SGHTA, FQGNSA. This CDR3 comprises 15 residues. Between the trimmed V and J ends, which lost 4 bases and 2 bases, there was a span of 15 bases. CDR3 in amino acids: CASSSFLGGTYEQYF. CDR3 sequence (DNA): TGTGCCAGCAGCTCCTTCTTGGGGGGAACCTACGAGCAGTACTTC.

This clone was seen more than once but under ten times. The chain combines TRBV5-1 with TRBJ2-1, with 8 positions matching TRBD1. The CDR3 is made up of 15 amino acids. V gave up 4 bases and J gave up 4 bases; unmatched junction bases: 7. Germline lookup yields CDR1 SGHRS and CDR2 YFSETQ. Here the CDR3 DNA reads TGCGCCAGCAGCATCCCCAGGGACAGGTACAATGAGCAGTTCTTC. Its protein product is CASSIPRDRYNEQFF.

The gene calls are TRBV5-4 and TRBJ2-7; 12 positions match TRBD2. CDR3 size: 15 residues. The germline V gene has CDR1 SGHNT and CDR2 YYREEE (reference sequence). Unmatched junction bases numbered 5, after V lost 3 bases and J lost 4 bases. In DNA form, the CDR3 reads TGTGCCAGCAGCTCGGGACTAGCGGGCTTATACGAGCAGTACTTC. Protein product: CASSSGLAGLYEQYF.

This clone was seen only once. The chain uses TRBV27 and TRBJ2-7; TRBD2 aligns across 7 bases. Trimming removed 0 bases from V and 2 bases from J; junction bases left unmatched: 4. Germline V lookup: CDR1 MNHEY, CDR2 SMNVEV (reference sequence). CDR3 size: 15 residues. CDR3 nucleotide sequence: TGTGCCAGCAGTTTATCTTGGGGGGGGACCTACGAGCAGTACTTC. Protein sequence: CASSLSWGGTYEQYF.

The rearrangement joins TRBV5-1 to TRBJ2-4; a weak D match, TRBD1 (6 bases). The CDR3 consists of 14 residues. V was trimmed by 0 bases and J by 4 bases, leaving 8 bases between them. The germline V gene has CDR1 SGHRS and CDR2 YFSETQ. The CDR3 sequence is CASSLGQGKNIQYF. The CDR3 bases are TGCGCCAGCAGCTTGGGCCAGGGGAAAAACATTCAGTACTTC.

This chain connects TRBV5-1 to TRBJ1-1; 7 positions agree with TRBD1. The length of the CDR3 is 15 residues. Germline assignment: CDR1 SGHRS and CDR2 YFSETQ. After removal of 0 bases from V and 4 bases from J, the junction contained 6 bases not matched to a gene. The CDR3 sequence: CASSLGQGVSTEAFF. In nucleotides, the CDR3 is TGCGCCAGCAGCTTGGGACAGGGAGTAAGCACTGAAGCTTTCTTT.

The chain combines TRBV7-2 with TRBJ1-4; the D gene is possibly TRBD1 (6 bases). Trimming shortened V by 4 bases and J by 3 bases, and 15 bases separated the two germline ends. Germline CDR1 SGHTA, CDR2 FQGNSA. The CDR3 extends over 16 amino acids. Written as DNA, the CDR3 is TGTGCCAGCAGCTCACAATCAGGGGTGGCTAATGAAAAACTGTTTTTT. This codes for CASSSQSGVANEKLFF.

The J gene is TRBJ1-2, the V gene TRBV6-5; possible D gene TRBD1, 5 bases. The CDR3 extends over 13 amino acids. Germline assignment: CDR1 MNHEY and CDR2 SVGAGI. V was cut by 7 bases and J by 8 bases, with 17 bases left in between. CDR3 nucleotide sequence: TGTGCCAGCACCGCCTGGGGAACAGGCGGCTACACCTTC. This sequence encodes CASTAWGTGGYTF.

There are a few counts of this clone. The sample carries other DNA sequences with the same CDR3. The CDR3 DNA reads as TGTGCCTGGAGTGTACGGGTAGAAGCTTTCTTT. Its translation is CAWSVRVEAFF. The J gene is TRBJ1-1, the V gene TRBV30; D gene ambiguous. Trimming left V 0 bases short and J 8 bases short, with 7 bases between. The germline V gene encodes CDR1 GTSNPN and CDR2 SVGIG (reference sequence). The CDR3 loop spans 11 amino acids.

Here the CDR3 DNA reads TGCGCCAGCAGCCAATTTAGGACAGGACAGGGGGCCGGGGACATTCAGTACTTC. Translating it yields CASSQFRTGQGAGDIQYF. This rearrangement joins TRBV4-3 to TRBJ2-4, with TRBD1 matching over 11 bases. V shed 2 bases and J 8 bases; nucleotides not matched to a gene: 14. This CDR3 comprises 18 residues. From germline, CDR1 is LGHNA and CDR2 YSLEER.

The V call is TRBV19, the J call TRBJ1-2, with D perhaps TRBD1 (6 bases). Looked up from germline, CDR1 is LNHDA and CDR2 is SQIVND (reference sequence). The CDR3 has 15 amino acids. The V end was cut by 6 bases, the J end by 6 bases, with 20 bases between. The CDR3 reads CASSPTGGGVHGYTF. The CDR3 DNA reads as TGTGCCAGTAGCCCCACCGGGGGGGGCGTACATGGCTACACCTTC. Full variable domain (remainder filled in from reference TRBV19 and TRBJ1-2): DGGITQSPKYLFRKEGQNVTLSCEQNLNHDAMYWYRQDPGQGLRLIYYSQIVNDFQKGDIAEGYSVSREKKESFPLTVTSAQKNPTAFYLCASSPTGGGVHGYTFGSGTRLTVV.

This chain uses TRBV6-5 with TRBJ1-2; 7 bases align to TRBD1. CDR3 length equals 15 residues. J was trimmed by 1 base and V by 2 bases; bases with no gene match: 4. Germline V gives CDR1 MNHEY, CDR2 SVGAGI. DNA for the CDR3: TGTGCCAGCAGTTACGCGACAGGGTTTAACTATGGCTACACCTTC. It codes for CASSYATGFNYGYTF.

This rearrangement joins TRBV5-4 to TRBJ1-2; D not resolved. The CDR3 has 12 amino acids. Trimming cost V 1 base and J 8 bases, with 9 bases left between them. CDR1 and CDR2 (germline): SGHNT, YYREEE (reference sequence). This CDR3 is CASSLSAGGYTF. For the CDR3, the DNA is TGTGCCAGCAGCTTGTCGGCGGGAGGCTACACCTTC.

The V call is TRBV7-6, the J call TRBJ2-1, with a tentative D call TRBD1 (6 bases). Germline V gene data show CDR1 as SGHVS and CDR2 as FNYEAQ. This CDR3 region has 16 residues. Trimming took off 0 bases at V and 0 bases at J, with 9 bases between the two ends. The chain's CDR3 is CASSLAGTNSYNEQFF. CDR3 sequence (DNA): TGTGCCAGCAGCTTAGCAGGGACAAACTCCTACAATGAGCAGTTCTTC.

This chain's CDR3 is CSVARGNEQFF. DNA for the CDR3: TGCAGCGTTGCAAGGGGCAATGAGCAGTTCTTC. The chain links TRBV29-1 to TRBJ2-1, with D maybe TRBD1 (5 bases). The CDR3 has 11 amino acids. Looked up from germline, CDR1 is SQVTM and CDR2 is ANQGSEA. V dropped 4 bases and J dropped 6 bases, with 7 bases sitting between them.